The TCR beta chain under discussion was sequenced for a study of PD-L1 blockade in urothelial cancer. Study background: Patients arrived having already received 0 to 3 prior chemotherapy regimens. A median blood sample held approximately 150,000 T cells and 80,000 or so unique TCRs.

Trimming cost V 2 bases and J 4 bases, with 17 bases left between them. This CDR3 spans 16 amino acids. The germline V gene has CDR1 SGHDT and CDR2 YYEEEE. Time point described: peripheral blood 6 weeks after treatment start. Urothelial carcinoma, locally advanced or metastatic, affected the patients. Clones were read by immunoSEQ multiplex PCR, and TCRdb kept only the in-frame ones, dropping some. The sample carries 40,000 or so clones, roughly 86% recorded once. This clone was seen a few times. The input for sequencing was PBMCs, taken around atezolizumab (anti-PD-L1) treatment. The chain couples TRBV5-6 to TRBJ2-3; weak D call: TRBD1 (5 bases). The clonotype was recovered from a man in his sixties with urothelial cancer. The DNA of the CDR3 is TGTGCCAGCAGCTTTATCTGGGGCAGGGTGGCAGATACGCAGTATTTT. Translation gives CASSFIWGRVADTQYF.